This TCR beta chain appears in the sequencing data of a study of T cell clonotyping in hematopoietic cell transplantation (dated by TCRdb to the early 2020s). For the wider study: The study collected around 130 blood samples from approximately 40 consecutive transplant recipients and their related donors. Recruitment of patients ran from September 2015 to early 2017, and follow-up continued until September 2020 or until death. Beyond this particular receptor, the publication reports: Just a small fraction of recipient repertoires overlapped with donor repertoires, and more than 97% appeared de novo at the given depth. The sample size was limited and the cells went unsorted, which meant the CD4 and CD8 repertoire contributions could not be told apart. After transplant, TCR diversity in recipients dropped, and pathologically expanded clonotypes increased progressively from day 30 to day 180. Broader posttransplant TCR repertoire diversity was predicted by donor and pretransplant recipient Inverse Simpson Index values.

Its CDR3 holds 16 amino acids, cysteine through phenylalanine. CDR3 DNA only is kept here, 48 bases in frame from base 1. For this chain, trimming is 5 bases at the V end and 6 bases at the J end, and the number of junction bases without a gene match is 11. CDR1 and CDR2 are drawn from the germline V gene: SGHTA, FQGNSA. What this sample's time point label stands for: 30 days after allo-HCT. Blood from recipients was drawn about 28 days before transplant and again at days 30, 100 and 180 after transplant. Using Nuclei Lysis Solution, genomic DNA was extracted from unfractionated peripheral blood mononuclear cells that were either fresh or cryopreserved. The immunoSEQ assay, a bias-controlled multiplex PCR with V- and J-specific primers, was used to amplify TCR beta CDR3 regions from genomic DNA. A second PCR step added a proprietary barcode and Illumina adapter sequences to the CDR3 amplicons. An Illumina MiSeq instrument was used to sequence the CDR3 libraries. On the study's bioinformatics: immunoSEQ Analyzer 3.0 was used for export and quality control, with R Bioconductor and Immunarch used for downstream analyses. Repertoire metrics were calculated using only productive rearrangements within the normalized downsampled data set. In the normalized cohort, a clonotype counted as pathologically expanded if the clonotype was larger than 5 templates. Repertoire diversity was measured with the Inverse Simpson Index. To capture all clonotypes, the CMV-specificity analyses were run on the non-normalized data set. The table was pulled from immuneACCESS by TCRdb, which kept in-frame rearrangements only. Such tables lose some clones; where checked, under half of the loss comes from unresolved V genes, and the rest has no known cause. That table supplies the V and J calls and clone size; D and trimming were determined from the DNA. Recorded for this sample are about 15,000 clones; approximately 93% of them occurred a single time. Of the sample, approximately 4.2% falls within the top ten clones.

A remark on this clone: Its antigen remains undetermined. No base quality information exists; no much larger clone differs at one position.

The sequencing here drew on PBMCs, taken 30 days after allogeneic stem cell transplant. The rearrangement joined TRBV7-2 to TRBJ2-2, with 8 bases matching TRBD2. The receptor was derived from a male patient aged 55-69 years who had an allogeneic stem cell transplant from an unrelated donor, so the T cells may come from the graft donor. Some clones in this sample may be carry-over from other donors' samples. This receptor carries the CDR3 CASSPSGAGEPGELFF. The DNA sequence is TGTGCCAGCAGCCCCTCCGGAGCGGGGGAACCCGGGGAGCTGTTTTTT.